The 19 T cell receptor beta chains below come from one sample, sequenced in a study of blood T cell repertoires in COVID-19. The protocol was immunoSEQ multiplex PCR, while the TCRdb copy is restricted to in-frame clones and leaves out a portion. The data contain 70,000 to 95,000 clones, 80% to 90% of them singletons. The source material was peripheral blood. Source of these receptors: a human donor in a cohort sampled during active COVID-19.

The rearrangement uses TRBV5-1 and TRBJ2-5; weak D call: TRBD2 (7 bases). V lost 5 bases and J 4 bases, leaving 15 bases between the germline ends. The CDR3 spans 14 residues. The germline V gene has CDR1 SGHRS and CDR2 YFSETQ. The CDR3 region is CASRKGGAGETQYF. The CDR3 nucleotides are TGCGCCAGCAGAAAGGGGGGGGCGGGAGAGACCCAGTACTTC.

As DNA, the CDR3 is TGTGCCAGCAGCTTAGTCTACTACAATGAGCAGTTCTTC. Protein product: CASSLVYYNEQFF. The chain is built from TRBV7-3 and TRBJ2-1; no reliable D call. The CDR3 length is 13 residues. Germline V gives CDR1 SGHTA, CDR2 FQGTGA. Trimming removed 2 bases from V and 3 bases from J, with 5 bases in between.

The DNA for the CDR3 is TGTGCCAGTAGTCTCCGGGGGACTGAAGCTTTCTTT. Translating it yields CASSLRGTEAFF. The gene calls are TRBV19 and TRBJ1-1; weak D call: TRBD1 (5 bases). From germline, CDR1 is LNHDA and CDR2 SQIVND (reference sequence). Trimming left V 5 bases short and J 5 bases short, with 9 bases between. This CDR3 is 12 amino acids long. The variable domain in full, with the rest retrieved from reference TRBV19 and TRBJ1-1, is DGGITQSPKYLFRKEGQNVTLSCEQNLNHDAMYWYRQDPGQGLRLIYYSQIVNDFQKGDIAEGYSVSREKKESFPLTVTSAQKNPTAFYLCASSLRGTEAFFGQGTRLTVV.

The chain combines TRBV30 with TRBJ1-2, with TRBD1 as a possible D gene (6 bases). The CDR3 spans 16 residues. The V gene lost 7 bases and the J gene lost 0 bases, with 21 bases spanning the gap. Germline V gene data show CDR1 as GTSNPN and CDR2 as SVGIG (reference sequence). In DNA form, the CDR3 reads TGTGCCTTCCAGGGGTCCCCTAAGGCTCCTAACTATGGCTACACCTTC. Translated, it gives CAFQGSPKAPNYGYTF. Full variable domain (rest looked up from reference TRBV30 and TRBJ1-2): SQTIHQWPATLVQPVGSPLSLECTVEGTSNPNLYWYRQAAGRGLQLLFYSVGIGQISSEVPQNLSASRPQDRQFILSSKKLLLSDSGFYLCAFQGSPKAPNYGYTFGSGTRLTVV.

The sample holds one count of this clone. The chain joins TRBV7-9 to TRBJ2-1; D unclear. The germline V and J ends were trimmed by 1 base and 6 bases, with 7 bases remaining between them. Germline V gene sequence: CDR1 SEHNR, CDR2 FQNEAQ (reference sequence). This CDR3 spans 13 amino acids. CDR3 sequence: CASSLGLSNEQFF. CDR3 nucleotides: TGTGCCAGCAGCTTAGGACTCAGCAATGAGCAGTTCTTC.

The rearrangement uses TRBV6-5 and TRBJ2-7; 7 bases match TRBD1. This CDR3 contains 13 residues. Germline V gene sequence: CDR1 MNHEY, CDR2 SVGAGI. Trimming at V came to 7 bases and at J to 7 bases, leaving 10 bases not matched to a gene. The CDR3 loop reads CASNRQGLGEQYF. The CDR3 nucleotides are TGTGCCAGCAACAGACAGGGTTTGGGGGAGCAGTACTTC.

This clone came up once. CDR3 bases: TGTGCCAGTAGTCCCTCGGGGGGAACTGAAGCTTTCTTT. As protein: CASSPSGGTEAFF. V gene TRBV19 combines with J gene TRBJ1-1; a possible D gene is TRBD1 (5 bases). Germline loops: CDR1 LNHDA, CDR2 SQIVND (reference sequence). The V gene lost 5 bases and the J gene lost 5 bases, with 12 bases spanning the gap. CDR3 length equals 13 residues. Looking up the rest from reference TRBV19 and TRBJ1-1 gives the full variable domain: DGGITQSPKYLFRKEGQNVTLSCEQNLNHDAMYWYRQDPGQGLRLIYYSQIVNDFQKGDIAEGYSVSREKKESFPLTVTSAQKNPTAFYLCASSPSGGTEAFFGQGTRLTVV.

Only one count was recorded for this clone. The chain uses TRBV6-5 and TRBJ2-2; D not resolved. V was clipped by 0 bases and J by 6 bases, with 11 bases between them. The CDR3 extends over 15 amino acids. The V gene's germline CDR1 is MNHEY and CDR2 SVGAGI. The CDR3 DNA reads TGTGCCAGCAGTTACTCGAGGCAACTCGCCGGGGAGCTGTTTTTT. Protein product: CASSYSRQLAGELFF.

The V gene is TRBV5-1, the J gene TRBJ1-2; perhaps TRBD1 as D (6 bases). The V end was cut by 4 bases, the J end by 5 bases, with 9 bases between. Germline assignment: CDR1 SGHRS and CDR2 YFSETQ. CDR3 size: 12 residues. The CDR3 is CASSGGFYGYTF. CDR3 DNA: TGCGCCAGCAGCGGGGGCTTTTATGGCTACACCTTC.

V usage is TRBV5-1 and J usage is TRBJ1-5; TRBD1 matches 9 bases. CDR1 is SGHRS and CDR2 is YFSETQ in the germline V gene. V lost 4 bases, J lost 6 bases, and 14 bases stayed unmatched. This CDR3 has 17 residues. CDR3 region: CASSPDPPGQGPQPQHF. The CDR3 bases are TGCGCCAGCAGCCCAGACCCGCCGGGACAGGGACCTCAGCCCCAGCATTTT.

The chain combines TRBV9 with TRBJ2-1; possibly TRBD2 for D (6 bases). Per the germline V gene, CDR1 is SGDLS and CDR2 is YYNGEE. Trimming stripped 0 bases from V and 7 bases from J, with 14 bases between. This CDR3 spans 15 amino acids. CDR3 protein: CASSVGGVAGNEQFF. In DNA, the CDR3 is TGTGCCAGCAGCGTAGGAGGGGTGGCGGGGAATGAGCAGTTCTTC.

This clone was seen a few times. The genes are TRBV7-9 and TRBJ1-4; 10 bases fit TRBD1. This CDR3 spans 15 amino acids. Germline assignment: CDR1 SEHNR and CDR2 FQNEAQ (reference sequence). Germline trimming cut 6 bases from V and 0 bases from J; bases unmatched to any gene: 1. CDR3 amino acids: CASRGQGTTNEKLFF. CDR3 nucleotides: TGTGCCAGCAGGGGACAGGGGACAACTAATGAAAAACTGTTTTTT.

This chain connects TRBV2 to TRBJ2-7; 8 nucleotides agree with TRBD1. V lost 7 bases to trimming and J lost 3 bases; unmatched junction nucleotides: 5. CDR3 length equals 13 residues. Germline CDR1 and CDR2: SNHLY and FYNNEI. The CDR3 DNA reads as TGTGCCAGCAAAAGGACAGGGCTCTACGAGCAGTACTTC. This translates into CASKRTGLYEQYF.

The rearrangement joins TRBV18 to TRBJ2-5; perhaps TRBD1 as D (5 bases). There are 13 residues in the CDR3. The V gene's germline CDR1 is KGHSH and CDR2 LQKENI. The V and J ends lost 4 bases and 1 base respectively, with 7 bases between them. The CDR3: CASSRGTQETQYF. The CDR3 DNA reads TGTGCCAGCTCACGGGGCACCCAAGAGACCCAGTACTTC.

The rearrangement uses TRBV24-1 and TRBJ1-2; unclear D gene. V was shortened by 0 bases and J by 7 bases, with 8 bases between the two germline ends. The germline V gene has CDR1 KGHDR and CDR2 SFDVKD. The CDR3 runs 13 residues. CDR3 amino acids: CATSDLLTGGYTF. The CDR3 bases are TGTGCCACCAGTGATTTGCTAACGGGTGGCTACACCTTC.

J is TRBJ2-7 and V is TRBV28, with D maybe TRBD1 (6 bases). The CDR3 sequence is 15 residues long. CDR1 MDHEN and CDR2 SYDVKM come from the germline V gene. Trimming removed 3 bases from V and 8 bases from J, with 20 bases in between. The CDR3 sequence is CASSFPGGNREQQYF. In DNA, the CDR3 is TGTGCCAGCAGTTTCCCTGGGGGTAACAGGGAGCAGCAGTACTTC.

DNA for the CDR3: TGTGCCAGCAGTGTGACAGGTTCATCCTACGAGCAGTACTTC. It translates to CASSVTGSSYEQYF. The rearrangement joins TRBV6-2 or TRBV6-3 to TRBJ2-7, with a possible D match to TRBD1 (6 bases). Trimming pared 5 bases from V and 1 base from J, leaving 12 bases between. This CDR3 has 14 amino acids. The germline gives CDR1 MNHEY, CDR2 SVGEGT.

The rearrangement uses TRBV11-2 and TRBJ1-6, with D maybe TRBD1 (5 bases). Trimming removed 2 bases from V and 11 bases from J, with 13 bases in between. This CDR3 is 14 amino acids long. The germline gives CDR1 SGHAT, CDR2 FQNNGV. The CDR3 protein is CASSLSPSGAPLHF. The CDR3 DNA reads as TGTGCCAGCAGCTTAAGCCCGTCGGGGGCACCCCTCCACTTT.

V and J are TRBV7-3 and TRBJ2-1; 10 nucleotides line up with TRBD2. This CDR3 region has 15 residues. In germline, CDR1 is SGHTA, CDR2 FQGTGA. V dropped 4 bases and J dropped 4; count of bases not matched to a gene: 4. In DNA form, the CDR3 reads TGTGCCAGCAGCTCCTCTAGCGGGGGTTACAATGAGCAGTTCTTC. Residues: CASSSSSGGYNEQFF.